Listed below are T cell receptor beta chains from one sample, sequenced in a study of cytomegalovirus exposure and HLA in healthy donors. The table came from immunoSEQ multiplex PCR; TCRdb's copy has only in-frame clones and leaves some out. This repertoire shows more than 95,000 clones, approximately 78% found once; its top ten account for approximately 11%. Sample: PBMCs. The receptor source for this set is a man under 40 in good health and CMV-seropositive. Both conserved end residues are part of each CDR3. Fields, in order: V gene, J gene, clone size, D gene, CDR3 DNA, CDR3 protein. A D gene is named only where the DNA matches it firmly. Rows may omit the clone size; those that give it use once, few, many or a size class.

TRBV5-1	TRBJ1-1	.	.	TGCGCCAGCAGCTTGGGGGTAGCTAACACTGAAGCTTTCTTT	CASSLGVANTEAFF
TRBV14	TRBJ2-7	.	.	TGTGCCAGCAGCCAAGAGAAAGGGGTTATGGGGCAGTACTTC	CASSQEKGVMGQYF
TRBV5-1	TRBJ2-7	once	TRBD2	TGCGCCAGCAGCTTGTATTTTAGCGGGAGGGGAAACGAGCAGTACTTC	CASSLYFSGRGNEQYF
TRBV10-1	TRBJ2-1	.	TRBD1	TGCGCCAGCAGTGACCTAGGGACAGGGGGAAACAATGAGCAGTTCTTC	CASSDLGTGGNNEQFF
TRBV4-3	TRBJ1-1	once	.	TGCGCCAGCAGCCAAGCGCCGGACGGGGAAGGTGAAGCTTTCTTT	CASSQAPDGEGEAFF
TRBV11-2	TRBJ2-7	.	TRBD1	TGTGCCAGCAGCCTTTTACCGGGACAGGGGGTTGAGGAGCAGTACTTC	CASSLLPGQGVEEQYF
TRBV6-1	TRBJ1-5	few	.	TGTGCCAGCAGTGAAGTGCCAGGGCCTACACAGCCCCAGCATTTT	CASSEVPGPTQPQHF
TRBV4-2	TRBJ2-5	.	TRBD2	TGTGCCAGCAGCCAAGAGGGGGTTGGCACTAGCGGGAGCCCAGAGACCCAGTACTTC	CASSQEGVGTSGSPETQYF
TRBV30	TRBJ2-7	.	TRBD2	TGTGCCTGGAGTGTTGGACTAGCGGAGGGGTACGAGCAGTACTTC	CAWSVGLAEGYEQYF
TRBV6-1	TRBJ1-4	.	.	TGTGCCAGCAGTGCGTCCAGGGGAGTAGGTGAAAAACTGTTTTTT	CASSASRGVGEKLFF
TRBV9	TRBJ2-2	few	.	TGTGCCAGCAGCGCCGGGGCGAACACCGGGGAGCTGTTTTTT	CASSAGANTGELFF
TRBV6-5	TRBJ2-7	.	TRBD2	TGTGCCAGCAGTCTCTCTAGCGGGATCTACGAGCAGTACTTC	CASSLSSGIYEQYF
TRBV30	TRBJ2-1	.	.	TGTGCCTGGAGTAGACAAGGGGGAGGGCCAGCTGGAGAGCAGTTCTTC	CAWSRQGGGPAGEQFF
TRBV30	TRBJ2-5	.	.	TGTGCCTGGAGTCCGGGATACCAAGAGACCCAGTACTTC	CAWSPGYQETQYF
TRBV2	TRBJ1-1	few	.	TGTGCCAGCACTTATAACCCGTCACAGAACACTGAAGCTTTCTTT	CASTYNPSQNTEAFF
TRBV11-3	TRBJ2-5	.	.	TGTGCCAGCAGCCCAGGGGGGACCCTCCAAGAGACCCAGTACTTC	CASSPGGTLQETQYF
TRBV29-1	TRBJ1-2	few	.	TGCAGCGTTGGACGAATCGGAGGTAACTATGGCTACACCTTC	CSVGRIGGNYGYTF
TRBV4-3	TRBJ2-7	few	.	TGCGCCAGCAGCCAAGAATGGACTGCAGCCTACGAGCAGTACTTC	CASSQEWTAAYEQYF